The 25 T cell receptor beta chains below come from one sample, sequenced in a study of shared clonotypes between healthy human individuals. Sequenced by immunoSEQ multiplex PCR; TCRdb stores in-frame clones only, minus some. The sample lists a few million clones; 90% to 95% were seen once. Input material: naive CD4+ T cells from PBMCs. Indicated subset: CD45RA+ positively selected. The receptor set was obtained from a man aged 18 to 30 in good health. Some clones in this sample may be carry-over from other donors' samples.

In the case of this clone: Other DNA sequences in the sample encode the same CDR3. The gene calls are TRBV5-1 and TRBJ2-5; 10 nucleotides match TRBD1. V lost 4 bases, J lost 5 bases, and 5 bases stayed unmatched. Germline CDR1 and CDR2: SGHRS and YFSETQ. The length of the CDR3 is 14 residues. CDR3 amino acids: CASSPTGGAETQYF. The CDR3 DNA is TGCGCCAGCAGCCCGACAGGGGGCGCGGAGACCCAGTACTTC.

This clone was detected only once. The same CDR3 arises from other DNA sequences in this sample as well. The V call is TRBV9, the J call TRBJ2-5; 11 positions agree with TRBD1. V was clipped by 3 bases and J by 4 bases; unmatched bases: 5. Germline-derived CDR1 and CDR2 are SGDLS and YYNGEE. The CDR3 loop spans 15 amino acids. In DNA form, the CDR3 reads TGTGCCAGCAGCGCCCGGACAGGGGGCGGAGAGACCCAGTACTTC. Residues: CASSARTGGGETQYF.

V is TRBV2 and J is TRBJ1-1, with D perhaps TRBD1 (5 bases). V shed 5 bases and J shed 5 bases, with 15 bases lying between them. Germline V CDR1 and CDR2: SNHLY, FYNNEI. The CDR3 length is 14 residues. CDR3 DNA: TGTGCCAGCAGTAAAATGGGGACCGGTACTGAAGCTTTCTTT. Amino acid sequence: CASSKMGTGTEAFF.

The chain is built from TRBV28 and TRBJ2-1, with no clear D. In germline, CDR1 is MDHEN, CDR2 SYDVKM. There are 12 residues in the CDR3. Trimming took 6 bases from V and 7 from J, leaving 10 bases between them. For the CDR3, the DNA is TGTGCCAGCAGGGCCATAAGGAATGAGCAGTTCTTC. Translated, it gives CASRAIRNEQFF.

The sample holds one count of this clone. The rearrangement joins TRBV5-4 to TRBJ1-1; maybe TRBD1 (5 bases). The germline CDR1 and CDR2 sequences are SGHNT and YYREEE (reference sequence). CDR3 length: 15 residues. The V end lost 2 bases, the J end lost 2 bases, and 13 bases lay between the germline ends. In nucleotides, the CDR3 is TGTGCCAGCAGCTTTGACAGCTGGACCAACACTGAAGCTTTCTTT. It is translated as CASSFDSWTNTEAFF.

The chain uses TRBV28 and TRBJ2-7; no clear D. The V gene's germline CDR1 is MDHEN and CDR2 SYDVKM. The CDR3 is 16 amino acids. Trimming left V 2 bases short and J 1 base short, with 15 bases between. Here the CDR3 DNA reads TGTGCCAGCAGTTTAGGGCAGTCGATCCTTTCCTACGAGCAGTACTTC. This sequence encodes CASSLGQSILSYEQYF.

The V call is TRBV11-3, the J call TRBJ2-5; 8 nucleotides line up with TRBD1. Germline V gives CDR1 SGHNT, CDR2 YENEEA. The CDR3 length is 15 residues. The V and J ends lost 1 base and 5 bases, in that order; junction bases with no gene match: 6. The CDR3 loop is CASSLGQGARETQYF. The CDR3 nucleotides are TGTGCCAGCAGCTTAGGCCAGGGGGCCAGGGAGACCCAGTACTTC. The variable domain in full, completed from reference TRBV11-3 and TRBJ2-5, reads EAGVVQSPRYKIIEKKQPVAFWCNPISGHNTLYWYLQNLGQGPELLIRYENEEAVDDSQLPKDRFSAERLKGVDSTLKIQPAELGDSAVYLCASSLGQGARETQYFGPGTRLLVL.

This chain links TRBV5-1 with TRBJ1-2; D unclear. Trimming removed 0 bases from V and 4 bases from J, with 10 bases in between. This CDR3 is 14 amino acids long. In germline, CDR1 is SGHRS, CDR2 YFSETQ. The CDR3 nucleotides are TGCGCCAGCAGCTTGGGGGTGTCGGGCTATGGCTACACCTTC. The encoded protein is CASSLGVSGYGYTF.

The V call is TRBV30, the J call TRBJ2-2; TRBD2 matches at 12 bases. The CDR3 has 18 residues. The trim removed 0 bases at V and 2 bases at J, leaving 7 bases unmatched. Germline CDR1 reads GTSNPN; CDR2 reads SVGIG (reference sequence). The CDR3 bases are TGTGCCTGGAGTGTAAGGTCTAGCGGGAGGGTTAACACCGGGGAGCTGTTTTTT. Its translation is CAWSVRSSGRVNTGELFF.

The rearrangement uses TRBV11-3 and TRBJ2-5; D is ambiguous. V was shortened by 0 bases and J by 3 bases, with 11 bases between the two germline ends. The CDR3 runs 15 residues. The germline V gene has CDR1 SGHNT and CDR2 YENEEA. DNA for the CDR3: TGTGCCAGCAGCTTAGAAGGGCTACCTGAAGAGACCCAGTACTTC. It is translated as CASSLEGLPEETQYF.

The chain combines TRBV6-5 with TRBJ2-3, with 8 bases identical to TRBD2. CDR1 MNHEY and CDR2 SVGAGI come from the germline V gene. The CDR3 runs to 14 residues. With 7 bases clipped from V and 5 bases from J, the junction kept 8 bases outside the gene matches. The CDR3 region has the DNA TGTGCCAGCAATCAAGCGGGAGTGGGAGATACGCAGTATTTT. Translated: CASNQAGVGDTQYF.

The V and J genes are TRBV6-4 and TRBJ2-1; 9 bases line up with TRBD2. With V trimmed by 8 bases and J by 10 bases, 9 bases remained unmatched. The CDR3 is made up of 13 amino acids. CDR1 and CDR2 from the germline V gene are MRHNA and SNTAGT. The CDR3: CASRPSGTHEQFF. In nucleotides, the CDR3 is TGTGCCAGCCGGCCTAGCGGGACTCACGAGCAGTTCTTC.

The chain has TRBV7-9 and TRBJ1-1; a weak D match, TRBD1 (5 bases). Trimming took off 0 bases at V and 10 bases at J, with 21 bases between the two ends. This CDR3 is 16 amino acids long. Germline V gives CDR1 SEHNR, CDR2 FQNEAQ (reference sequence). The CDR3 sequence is CASSLAPHVVGVGAFF. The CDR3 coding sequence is TGTGCCAGCAGCTTAGCGCCGCATGTAGTGGGGGTGGGAGCTTTCTTT.

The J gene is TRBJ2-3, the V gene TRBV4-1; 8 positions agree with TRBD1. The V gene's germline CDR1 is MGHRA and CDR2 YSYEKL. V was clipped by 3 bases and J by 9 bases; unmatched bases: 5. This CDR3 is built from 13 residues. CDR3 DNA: TGCGCCAGCAGCCACCCCACAGGGGGGACGCAGTATTTT. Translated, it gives CASSHPTGGTQYF.

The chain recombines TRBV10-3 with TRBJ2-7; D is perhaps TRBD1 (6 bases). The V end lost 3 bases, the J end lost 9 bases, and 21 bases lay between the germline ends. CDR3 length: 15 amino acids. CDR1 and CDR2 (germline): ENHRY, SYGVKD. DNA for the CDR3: TGTGCCATCAGTGACGGAGCAGGGGTCGATCCTTGGCAGTACTTC. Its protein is CAISDGAGVDPWQYF.

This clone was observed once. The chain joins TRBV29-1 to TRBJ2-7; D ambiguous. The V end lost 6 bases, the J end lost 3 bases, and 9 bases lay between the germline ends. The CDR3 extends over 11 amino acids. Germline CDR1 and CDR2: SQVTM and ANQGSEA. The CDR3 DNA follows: TGCAGCGTGACCAGTTACTACGAGCAGTACTTC. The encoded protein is CSVTSYYEQYF.

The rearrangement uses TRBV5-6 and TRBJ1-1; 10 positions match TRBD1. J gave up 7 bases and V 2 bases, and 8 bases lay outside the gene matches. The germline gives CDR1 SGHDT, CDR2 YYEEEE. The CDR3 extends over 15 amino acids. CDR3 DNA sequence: TGTGCCAGCAGCTTTTGGGGACAGGGGACCCTTGAAGCTTTCTTT. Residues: CASSFWGQGTLEAFF.

The CDR3, as DNA: TGTGCCAGCAGTCCCCGGGGACCGTACAATGAGCAGTTCTTC. Translating it yields CASSPRGPYNEQFF. The chain employs TRBV6-5 and TRBJ2-1; either TRBD1 or TRBD2 may fit D (5 bases each). V was clipped by 5 bases and J by 4 bases, with 12 bases between them. CDR1 and CDR2 (germline): MNHEY, SVGAGI. The CDR3 has 14 amino acids.

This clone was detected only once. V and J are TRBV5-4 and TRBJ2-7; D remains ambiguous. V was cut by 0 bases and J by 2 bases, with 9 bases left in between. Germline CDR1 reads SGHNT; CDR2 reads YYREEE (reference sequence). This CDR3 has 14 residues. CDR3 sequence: CASSLEAETYEQYF. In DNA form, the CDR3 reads TGTGCCAGCAGCTTGGAGGCAGAGACCTACGAGCAGTACTTC.

CDR3 region: CASSPDRGEAFF. The DNA of the CDR3 is TGTGCCAGCAGTCCGGACAGGGGGGAAGCTTTCTTT. This rearrangement joins TRBV27 to TRBJ1-1; 10 bases are a match to TRBD1. V dropped 5 bases and J dropped 8; count of bases not matched to a gene: 2. Germline V CDR1 and CDR2: MNHEY, SMNVEV (reference sequence). The CDR3 totals 12 residues.

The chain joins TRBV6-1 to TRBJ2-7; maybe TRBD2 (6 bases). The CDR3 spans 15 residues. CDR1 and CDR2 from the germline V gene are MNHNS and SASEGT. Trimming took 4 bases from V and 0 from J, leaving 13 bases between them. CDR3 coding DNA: TGTGCCAGCAGTGGCGGGACGGCCGGCTCCTACGAGCAGTACTTC. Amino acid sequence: CASSGGTAGSYEQYF.

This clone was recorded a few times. The CDR3 loop is CASSLEWSTEAFF. In DNA form, the CDR3 reads TGTGCCAGCAGTTTAGAGTGGAGCACTGAAGCTTTCTTT. This chain uses TRBV28 with TRBJ1-1; no clear D gene. The CDR3 has 13 residues. Germline CDR1 is MDHEN and CDR2 is SYDVKM. V lost 2 bases and J 4 bases, leaving 8 bases between the germline ends.

CDR3 DNA: TGTGCCAGCAGCTTAATGACTCCCTCCCAACACAATGAGCAGTTCTTC. Residues: CASSLMTPSQHNEQFF. The rearrangement uses TRBV7-6 and TRBJ2-1; D gene unclear. Germline assignment: CDR1 SGHVS and CDR2 FNYEAQ. Trimming pared 2 bases from V and 5 bases from J, leaving 16 bases between. The CDR3 length is 16 residues.

The CDR3 reads CASSQAGDGNEQYF. The CDR3 region has the DNA TGTGCCAGCTCACAAGCGGGAGACGGAAACGAGCAGTACTTC. The V call is TRBV18, the J call TRBJ2-7, with TRBD2 matching over 8 bases. Germline values: CDR1 KGHSH, CDR2 LQKENI. The CDR3 extends over 14 amino acids. V was pared by 4 bases and J by 5 bases, with 7 bases of the junction left unmatched.

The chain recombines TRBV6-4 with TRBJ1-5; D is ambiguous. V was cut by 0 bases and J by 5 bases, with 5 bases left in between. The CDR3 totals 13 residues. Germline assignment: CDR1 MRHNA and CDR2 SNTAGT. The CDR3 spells CASSDSGDQPQHF. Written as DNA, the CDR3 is TGTGCCAGCAGTGACTCGGGCGATCAGCCCCAGCATTTT.